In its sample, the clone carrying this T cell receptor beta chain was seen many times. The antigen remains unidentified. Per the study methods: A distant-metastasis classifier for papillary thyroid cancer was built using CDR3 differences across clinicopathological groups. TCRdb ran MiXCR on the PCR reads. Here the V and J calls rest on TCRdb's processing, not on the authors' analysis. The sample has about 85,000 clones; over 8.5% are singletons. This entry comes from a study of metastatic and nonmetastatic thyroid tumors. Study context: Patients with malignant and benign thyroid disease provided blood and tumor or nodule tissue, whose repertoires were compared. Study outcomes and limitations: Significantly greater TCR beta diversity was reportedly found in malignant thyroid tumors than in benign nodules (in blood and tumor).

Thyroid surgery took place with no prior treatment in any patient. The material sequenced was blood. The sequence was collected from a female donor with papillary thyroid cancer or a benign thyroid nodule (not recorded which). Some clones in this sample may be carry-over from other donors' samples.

In nucleotides, the CDR3 is TGTGCCAGCAGCCAAGCGGGCTACGAGCAGTACTTC. This encodes CASSQAGYEQYF. V usage is TRBV3-1 and J usage is TRBJ2-7; D gene unclear. Germline V gene sequence: CDR1 LGHDT, CDR2 YNNKEL (reference sequence). The CDR3 contains 12 residues. Trimming pared 1 base from V and 3 bases from J, leaving 4 bases between.